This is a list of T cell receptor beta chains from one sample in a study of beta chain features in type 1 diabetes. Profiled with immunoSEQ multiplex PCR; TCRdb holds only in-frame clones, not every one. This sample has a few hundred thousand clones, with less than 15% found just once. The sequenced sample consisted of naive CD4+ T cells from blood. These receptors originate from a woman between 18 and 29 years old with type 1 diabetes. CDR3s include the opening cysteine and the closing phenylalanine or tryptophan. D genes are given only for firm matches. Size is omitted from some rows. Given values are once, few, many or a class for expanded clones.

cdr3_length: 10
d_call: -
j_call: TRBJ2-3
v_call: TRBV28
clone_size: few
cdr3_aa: CASSSQGQYF
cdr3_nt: TGTGCCAGCAGTTCACAGGGGCAGTATTTT

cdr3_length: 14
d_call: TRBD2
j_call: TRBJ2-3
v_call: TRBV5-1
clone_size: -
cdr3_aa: CASRPLAGTDTQYF
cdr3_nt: TGCGCCAGCAGGCCCCTAGCGGGCACAGATACGCAGTATTTT

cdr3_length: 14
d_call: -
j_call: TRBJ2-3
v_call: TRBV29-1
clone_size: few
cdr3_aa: CSVGARWRGDTQYF
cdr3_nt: TGCAGCGTTGGGGCCCGCTGGCGGGGAGATACGCAGTATTTT

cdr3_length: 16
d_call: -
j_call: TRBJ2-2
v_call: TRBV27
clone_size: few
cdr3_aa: CASSLRVLLDTGELFF
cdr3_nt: TGTGCCAGCAGTCTCAGGGTCCTCTTGGACACCGGGGAGCTGTTTTTT

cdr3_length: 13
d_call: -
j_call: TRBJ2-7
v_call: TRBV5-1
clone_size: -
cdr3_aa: CASHRESSYEQYF
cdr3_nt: TGCGCCAGCCATCGAGAGTCCTCCTACGAGCAGTACTTC

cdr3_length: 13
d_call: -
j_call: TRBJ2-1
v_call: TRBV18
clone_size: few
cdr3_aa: CASSPPAADEQFF
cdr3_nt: TGTGCCAGCTCACCACCGGCAGCGGATGAGCAGTTCTTC

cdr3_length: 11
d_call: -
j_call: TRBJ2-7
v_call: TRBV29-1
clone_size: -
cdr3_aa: CSVGSRYEQYF
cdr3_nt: TGCAGCGTCGGGAGTAGGTACGAGCAGTACTTC

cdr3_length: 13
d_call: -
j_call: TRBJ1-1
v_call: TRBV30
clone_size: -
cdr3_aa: CAWSPQRVSEAFF
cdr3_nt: TGTGCCTGGAGCCCGCAACGAGTGTCTGAAGCTTTCTTT

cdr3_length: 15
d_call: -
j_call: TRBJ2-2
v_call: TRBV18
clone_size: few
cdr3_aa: CASSWATGNTGELFF
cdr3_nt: TGTGCCAGCTCATGGGCCACAGGGAACACCGGGGAGCTGTTTTTT

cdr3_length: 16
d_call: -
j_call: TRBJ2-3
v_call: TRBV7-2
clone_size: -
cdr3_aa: CASSLRAGTSTDTQYF
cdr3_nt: TGTGCCAGCAGCTTACGGGCCGGGACTAGCACAGATACGCAGTATTTT

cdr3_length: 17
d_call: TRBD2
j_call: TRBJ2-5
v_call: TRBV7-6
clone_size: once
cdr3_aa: CASSLGLAGGGQETQYF
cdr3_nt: TGTGCCAGCAGCTTAGGACTAGCGGGAGGGGGCCAAGAGACCCAGTACTTC

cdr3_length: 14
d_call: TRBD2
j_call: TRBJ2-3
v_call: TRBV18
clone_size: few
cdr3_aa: CASSPGLEADTQYF
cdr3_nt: TGTGCCAGCTCACCGGGACTAGAGGCAGATACGCAGTATTTT

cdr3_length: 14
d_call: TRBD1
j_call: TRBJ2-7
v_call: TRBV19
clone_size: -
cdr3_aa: CASSHNRGPYEQYF
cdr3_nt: TGTGCCAGTAGTCACAACAGGGGGCCCTACGAGCAGTACTTC

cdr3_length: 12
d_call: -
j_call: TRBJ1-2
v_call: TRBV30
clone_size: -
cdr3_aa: CAWSVLNYGYTF
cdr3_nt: TGTGCCTGGAGTGTTCTCAACTATGGCTACACCTTC

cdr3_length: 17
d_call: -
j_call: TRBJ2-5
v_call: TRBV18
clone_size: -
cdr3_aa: CASSPQPAGPYQETQYF
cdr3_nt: TGTGCCAGCTCACCACAACCAGCGGGTCCGTACCAAGAGACCCAGTACTTC

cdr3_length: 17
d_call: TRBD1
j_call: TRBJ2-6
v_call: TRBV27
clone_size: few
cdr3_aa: CASSLGQGRSGANVLTF
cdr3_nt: TGTGCCAGCAGTTTGGGACAGGGGAGGTCTGGGGCCAACGTCCTGACTTTC

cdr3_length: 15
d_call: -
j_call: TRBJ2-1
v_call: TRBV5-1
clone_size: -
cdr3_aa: CASSLGLGSGLRQFF
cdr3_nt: TGCGCCAGCAGCTTGGGACTAGGGTCCGGATTGAGGCAGTTCTTC

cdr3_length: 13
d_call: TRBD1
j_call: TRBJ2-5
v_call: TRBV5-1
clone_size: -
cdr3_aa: CASSFNRGETQYF
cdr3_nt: TGCGCCAGCAGCTTCAACAGGGGAGAGACCCAGTACTTC

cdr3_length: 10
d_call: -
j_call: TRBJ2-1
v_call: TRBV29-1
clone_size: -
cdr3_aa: CSGSNNEQFF
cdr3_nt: TGCAGCGGATCTAACAATGAGCAGTTCTTC

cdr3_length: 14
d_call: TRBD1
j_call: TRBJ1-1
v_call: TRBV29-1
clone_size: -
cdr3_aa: CSVDLPGGNTEAFF
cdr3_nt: TGCAGCGTTGACCTTCCAGGGGGGAACACTGAAGCTTTCTTT

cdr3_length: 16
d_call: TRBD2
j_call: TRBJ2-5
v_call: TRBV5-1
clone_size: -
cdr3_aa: CASSLARLAGEETQYF
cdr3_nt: TGCGCCAGCAGCTTGGCCCGGCTAGCGGGGGAAGAGACCCAGTACTTC

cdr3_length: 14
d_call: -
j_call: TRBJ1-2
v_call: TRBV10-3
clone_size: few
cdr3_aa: CAIREGDGVGGYTF
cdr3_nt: TGTGCCATCAGAGAGGGAGACGGGGTCGGTGGCTACACCTTC

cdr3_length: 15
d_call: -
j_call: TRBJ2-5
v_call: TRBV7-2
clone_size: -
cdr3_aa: CASRNAGPYQETQYF
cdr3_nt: TGTGCCAGCAGGAACGCGGGTCCGTACCAAGAGACCCAGTACTTC

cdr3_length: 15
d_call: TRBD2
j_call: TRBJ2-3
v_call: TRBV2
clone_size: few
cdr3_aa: CASSDTSGSTDTQYF
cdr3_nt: TGTGCCAGCAGTGACACTAGCGGGAGCACAGATACGCAGTATTTT

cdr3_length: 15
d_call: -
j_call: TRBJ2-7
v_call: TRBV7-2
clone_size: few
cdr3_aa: CASSLVGAQSYEQYF
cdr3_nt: TGTGCCAGCAGCTTAGTAGGGGCGCAATCATACGAGCAGTACTTC

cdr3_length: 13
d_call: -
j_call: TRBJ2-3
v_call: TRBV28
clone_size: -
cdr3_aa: CASRGRGTDTQYF
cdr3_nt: TGTGCCAGCAGGGGGAGAGGCACAGATACGCAGTATTTT

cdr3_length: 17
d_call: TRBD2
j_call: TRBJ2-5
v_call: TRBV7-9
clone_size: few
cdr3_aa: CASSLLPGREGLETQYF
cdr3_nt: TGTGCCAGCAGCTTATTGCCTGGGCGGGAGGGCCTAGAGACCCAGTACTTC

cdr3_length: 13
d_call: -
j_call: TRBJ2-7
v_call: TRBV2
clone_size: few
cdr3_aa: CATVWAGKGEQYF
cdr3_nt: TGTGCCACCGTCTGGGCAGGGAAGGGCGAGCAGTACTTC

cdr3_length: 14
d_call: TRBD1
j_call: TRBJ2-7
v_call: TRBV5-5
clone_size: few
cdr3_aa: CASKTGASTYEQYF
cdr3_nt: TGTGCCAGCAAGACAGGGGCCTCCACCTACGAGCAGTACTTC

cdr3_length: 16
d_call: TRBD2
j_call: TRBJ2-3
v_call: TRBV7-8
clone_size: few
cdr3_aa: CASSPDSGRAGDTQYF
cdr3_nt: TGTGCCAGCAGCCCAGACAGCGGGAGGGCAGGCGATACGCAGTATTTT

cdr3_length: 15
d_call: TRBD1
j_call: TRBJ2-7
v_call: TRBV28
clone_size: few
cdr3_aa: CASSLRPGQGYEQYF
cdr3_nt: TGTGCCAGCAGTTTGCGGCCGGGACAGGGCTACGAGCAGTACTTC

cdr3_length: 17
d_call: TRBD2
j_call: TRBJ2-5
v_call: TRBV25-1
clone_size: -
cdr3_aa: CASSDPLLAGSQETQYF
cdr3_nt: TGTGCCAGCAGTGACCCCCTACTAGCGGGATCACAAGAGACCCAGTACTTC

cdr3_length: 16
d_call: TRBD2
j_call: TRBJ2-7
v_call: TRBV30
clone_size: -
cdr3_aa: CAWSVFIAGGSYEQYF
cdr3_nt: TGTGCCTGGAGTGTGTTTATAGCGGGAGGGAGCTACGAGCAGTACTTC

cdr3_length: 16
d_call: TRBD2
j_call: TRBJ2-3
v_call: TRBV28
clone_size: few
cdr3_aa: CASSSAASGNTDTQYF
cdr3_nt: TGTGCCAGCAGTTCAGCCGCTAGCGGGAACACAGATACGCAGTATTTT

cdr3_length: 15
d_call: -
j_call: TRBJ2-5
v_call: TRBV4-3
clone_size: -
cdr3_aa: CASSQDFSGGKTQYF
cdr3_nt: TGCGCCAGCAGCCAAGATTTTAGTGGGGGGAAGACCCAGTACTTC

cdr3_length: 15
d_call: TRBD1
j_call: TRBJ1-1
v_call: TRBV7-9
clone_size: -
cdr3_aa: CASSATKRTGEEAFF
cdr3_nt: TGTGCCAGCAGCGCGACTAAAAGGACAGGGGAGGAAGCTTTCTTT

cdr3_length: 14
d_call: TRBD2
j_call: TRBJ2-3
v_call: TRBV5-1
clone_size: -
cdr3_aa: CASTLAGGPDTQYF
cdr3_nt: TGCGCCAGCACTCTAGCGGGAGGTCCAGATACGCAGTATTTT

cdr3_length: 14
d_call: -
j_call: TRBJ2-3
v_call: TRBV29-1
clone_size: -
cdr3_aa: CSVGASFITDTQYF
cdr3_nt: TGCAGCGTTGGGGCTAGCTTCATCACAGATACGCAGTATTTT

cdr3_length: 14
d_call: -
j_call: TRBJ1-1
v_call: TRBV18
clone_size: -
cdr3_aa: CASSPPPGRTEAFF
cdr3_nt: TGTGCCAGCTCACCTCCCCCGGGGAGGACTGAAGCTTTCTTT

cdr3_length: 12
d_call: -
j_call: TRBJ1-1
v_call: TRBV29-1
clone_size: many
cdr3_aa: CSAGQLNTEAFF
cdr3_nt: TGCAGCGCTGGACAGCTGAACACTGAAGCTTTCTTT

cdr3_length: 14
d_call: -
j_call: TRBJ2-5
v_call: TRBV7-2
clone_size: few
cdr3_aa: CASSLLPGQETQYF
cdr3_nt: TGTGCCAGCAGCTTATTACCCGGGCAAGAGACCCAGTACTTC

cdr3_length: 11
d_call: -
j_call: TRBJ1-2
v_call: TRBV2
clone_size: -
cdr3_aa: CASASNYGYTF
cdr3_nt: TGTGCCAGCGCCAGTAACTATGGCTACACCTTC

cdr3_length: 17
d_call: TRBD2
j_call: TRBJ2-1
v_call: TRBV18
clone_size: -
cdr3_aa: CASSGRAGLAGWGEQFF
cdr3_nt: TGTGCCAGCTCGGGACGAGCAGGACTAGCGGGTTGGGGCGAGCAGTTCTTC

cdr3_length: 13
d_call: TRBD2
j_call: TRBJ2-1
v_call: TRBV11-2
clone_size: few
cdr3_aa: CASSLGGRNEQFF
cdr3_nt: TGTGCCAGCAGCTTGGGCGGGAGAAATGAGCAGTTCTTC

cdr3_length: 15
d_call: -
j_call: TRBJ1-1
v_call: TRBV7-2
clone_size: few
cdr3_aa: CASSLLPRIVTEAFF
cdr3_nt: TGTGCCAGCAGCTTATTGCCGCGCATTGTCACTGAAGCTTTCTTT

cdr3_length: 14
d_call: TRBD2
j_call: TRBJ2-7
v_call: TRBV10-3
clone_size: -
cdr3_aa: CAISESRGWDEQYF
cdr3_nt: TGTGCCATCAGTGAGTCGCGGGGGTGGGACGAGCAGTACTTC

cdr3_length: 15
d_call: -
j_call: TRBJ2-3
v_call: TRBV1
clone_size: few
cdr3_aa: CTSSVTEGVGDTQYF
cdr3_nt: TGCACCAGCAGCGTGACCGAGGGGGTAGGAGATACGCAGTATTTT

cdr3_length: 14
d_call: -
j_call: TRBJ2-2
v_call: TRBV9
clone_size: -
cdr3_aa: CASSVQGNTGELFF
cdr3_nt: TGTGCCAGCAGCGTTCAGGGGAACACCGGGGAGCTGTTTTTT

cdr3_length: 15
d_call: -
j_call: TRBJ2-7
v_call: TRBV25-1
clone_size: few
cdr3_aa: CASSDPTVTSYEQYF
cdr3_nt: TGTGCCAGCAGTGACCCAACAGTTACGTCCTACGAGCAGTACTTC

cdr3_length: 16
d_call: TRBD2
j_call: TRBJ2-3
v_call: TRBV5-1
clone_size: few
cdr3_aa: CASSLELAGPADTQYF
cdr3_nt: TGCGCCAGCAGCTTGGAACTAGCGGGTCCCGCAGATACGCAGTATTTT

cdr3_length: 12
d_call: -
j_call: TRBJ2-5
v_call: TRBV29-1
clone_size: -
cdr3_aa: CSVKTGQETQYF
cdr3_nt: TGCAGCGTTAAAACAGGGCAAGAGACCCAGTACTTC

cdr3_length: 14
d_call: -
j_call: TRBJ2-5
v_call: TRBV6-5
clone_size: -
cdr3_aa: CASSPIGRVETQYF
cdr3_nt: TGTGCCAGCAGCCCCATTGGCAGGGTAGAGACCCAGTACTTC

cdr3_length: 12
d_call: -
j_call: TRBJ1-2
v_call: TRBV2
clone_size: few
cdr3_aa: CATQAVLWGYTF
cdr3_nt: TGTGCCACTCAAGCGGTCCTGTGGGGCTACACCTTC